These 10 T cell receptor beta chains were all obtained from the same sample, sequenced in a study of blood T cell repertoires in COVID-19. The data were produced by immunoSEQ multiplex PCR, yet TCRdb's version contains in-frame clones alone and is incomplete. The data contain 23,000 or so clones, around 87% of them seen just once; the ten biggest clones take up 8.3%. Sequenced input: peripheral blood. All receptors come from a man aged 50-59 years with active COVID-19.

The chain employs TRBV3-1 (or the pseudogene TRBV3-2) and TRBJ2-7, with a tentative D call TRBD1 (6 bases). In germline, CDR1 is LGHDT, CDR2 YNNKEL (reference sequence). There are 14 residues in the CDR3. V dropped 4 bases and J dropped 2 bases, with 12 bases sitting between them. This CDR3 is CASSPLDRPYEQYF. The CDR3 DNA reads as TGTGCCAGCAGCCCCCTAGACAGGCCCTACGAGCAGTACTTC.

The V gene is TRBV19, the J gene TRBJ1-1; D call uncertain. Germline-derived CDR1 and CDR2 are LNHDA and SQIVND (reference sequence). There are 15 residues in the CDR3. The ends were cut back, 2 bases at V and 0 bases at J, with 10 bases in the middle. Here the CDR3 DNA reads TGTGCCAGTAGTATATATCGGGAGATGAACACTGAAGCTTTCTTT. Translating gives CASSIYREMNTEAFF.

The CDR3 DNA follows: TGTGCCACCAGCAGAGATTCGGCAGGGCGCGGCAATCAGCCCCAGCATTTT. It specifies CATSRDSAGRGNQPQHF. J is TRBJ1-5 and V is TRBV15; a possible D gene is TRBD1 (5 bases). Trimming removed 0 bases from V and 2 bases from J, with 14 bases in between. The CDR3 is made up of 17 amino acids. Germline V gives CDR1 LNHNV, CDR2 YYDKDF (reference sequence). Filled out from reference TRBV15 and TRBJ1-5, the complete variable domain reads DAMVIQNPRYQVTQFGKPVTLSCSQTLNHNVMYWYQQKSSQAPKLLFHYYDKDFNNEADTPDNFQSRRPNTSFCFLDIRSPGLGDTAMYLCATSRDSAGRGNQPQHFGDGTRLSIL.

The chain is built from TRBV7-3 and TRBJ1-1, with D unclear. The CDR3 sequence is 14 residues long. Trimming shortened V by 2 bases and J by 1 base, and 8 bases separated the two germline ends. CDR1 SGHTA and CDR2 FQGTGA come from the germline V gene. The CDR3 sequence is CASSLSVGNTEAFF. The CDR3 DNA reads TGTGCCAGCAGCTTATCGGTCGGGAACACTGAAGCTTTCTTT. Variable domain in full (rest from reference TRBV7-3 and TRBJ1-1): GAGVSQTPSNKVTEKGKYVELRCDPISGHTALYWYRQSLGQGPEFLIYFQGTGAADDSGLPNDRFFAVRPEGSVSTLKIQRTERGDSAVYLCASSLSVGNTEAFFGQGTRLTVV.

The V call is TRBV27, the J call TRBJ1-5; 7 bases line up with TRBD1. Per the germline V gene, CDR1 is MNHEY and CDR2 is SMNVEV (reference sequence). J was trimmed by 4 bases and V by 5 bases; bases with no gene match: 14. The CDR3 covers 17 residues. The CDR3 spells CASSPRGTVLGNQPQHF. Written as DNA, the CDR3 is TGTGCCAGCAGTCCACGAGGGACAGTCCTGGGGAATCAGCCCCAGCATTTT.

The chain is built from TRBV11-2 and TRBJ2-1; 8 bases align to TRBD2. V lost 2 bases to trimming and J lost 5 bases; unmatched junction nucleotides: 8. The length of the CDR3 is 16 residues. CDR1 SGHAT and CDR2 FQNNGV come from the germline V gene. This chain's CDR3 is CASSLWALAVDNEQFF. The CDR3 nucleotides read TGTGCCAGCAGCTTATGGGCACTAGCGGTCGACAATGAGCAGTTCTTC.

The chain couples TRBV24-1 to TRBJ1-6, with D possibly being TRBD1 (5 bases). The V and J ends lost 3 bases and 11 bases respectively, with 10 bases between them. This CDR3 contains 13 residues. CDR1 is KGHDR, CDR2 SFDVKD, per germline. The CDR3 region is CATSDVPGAPLHF. The DNA for the CDR3 is TGTGCCACCAGTGATGTGCCGGGGGCACCCCTCCACTTT.

This clone was seen a handful of times. The chain links TRBV27 to TRBJ1-2; perhaps TRBD1 as D (5 bases). Germline loops: CDR1 MNHEY, CDR2 SMNVEV (reference sequence). This CDR3 contains 12 residues. Trimming pared 8 bases from V and 7 bases from J, leaving 14 bases between. Here the CDR3 DNA reads TGTGCCAGCGGTCCCCCAGGGTCTGGCTACACCTTC. Protein product: CASGPPGSGYTF.

Remarks on this clone: The same CDR3 also results from other DNA sequences found in this sample. V gene TRBV5-1 combines with J gene TRBJ2-7; 7 bases line up with TRBD2. V gave up 5 bases and J gave up 4 bases; unmatched junction bases: 6. Looked up from germline, CDR1 is SGHRS and CDR2 is YFSETQ. The CDR3 totals 13 residues. The CDR3 here is CASSLGGVYEQYF. DNA for the CDR3: TGCGCCAGCAGTCTGGGGGGGGTTTACGAGCAGTACTTC.

The count of this clone is one. The V call is TRBV7-8, the J call TRBJ1-5; D remains ambiguous. Deletions cut 3 bases from V and 5 bases from J, with 14 bases between. CDR3 length equals 15 residues. Looked up from germline, CDR1 is SGHVS and CDR2 is FQNEAQ. CDR3 sequence (DNA): TGTGCCAGCAGCTTGTGGGCAGAGGGAGATCAGCCCCAGCATTTT. Protein sequence: CASSLWAEGDQPQHF.